The clone carrying this T cell receptor beta chain appeared a few times. All of the isolated RNA was reverse transcribed, so expressed TCRB transcripts were sequenced. This table comes from immunoSEQ multiplex PCR, and its TCRdb copy is limited to in-frame clones, with some not included. The table lists 130,000 to 150,000 clones, under 60% of them singletons. Sorted populations all exceeded 95% purity. The sample is drawn from a study of beta chain features in type 1 diabetes. The sequence was obtained from a man aged 18 to 29 in good health. The specimen was Tregs from blood.

DNA of the CDR3: TGTGCCAGCAGCGTAGCGGCGGGGGGGTATAGCGAGCAGTACTTC. It specifies CASSVAAGGYSEQYF. The chain couples TRBV9 to TRBJ2-7; 9 nucleotides match TRBD2. Germline loops: CDR1 SGDLS, CDR2 YYNGEE. This CDR3 is 15 amino acids long. Trimming cost V 0 bases and J 6 bases; bases outside gene matches: 7.